This T cell receptor (beta chain) was sequenced during a study of regulatory T cells in long-lasting Graves disease (dated by TCRdb to the early 2020s). Regarding the research as a whole: Newly diagnosed Graves' disease patients had taken antithyroid drugs for less than 3 months. Peripheral blood TCR sequencing and RNA sequencing compared persistent Graves' disease patients with newly diagnosed Graves' disease patients. The study took place in China and was registered as a clinical trial. A total of around 35 samples underwent TCR sequencing, from about 13 patients with persistent Graves' disease and around 20 patients with newly diagnosed Graves' disease.

General conclusions and limits of the study: Sequencing and analysis were restricted to the TCR beta chain. The authors noted that the small sample size was a limitation that may lower accuracy. Preferential use of TRBV28, TRBJ1-2 and TRBJ2-5 was observed in persistent disease, whereas TRBV20-1 and TRBJ2-1 were favored in newly diagnosed disease. Because the primary lesion, thyroid tissue, could not be accessed, the study looked at peripheral blood alone. Persistent patients shared more public clonotypes among themselves (under 3,000) than newly diagnosed patients did (roughly 920). Lower TCR Shannon entropy and fewer highly expanded clones were observed in persistent Graves' disease patients than in newly diagnosed patients, which suggested clonal expansion.

The sample's time point, from its label and the paper: newly diagnosed GD, antithyroid drugs for less than 3 months. For both TCR sequencing and RNA sequencing, RNA was extracted from PBMCs in TRIzol. The diagnosis of Graves' disease was made according to American Thyroid Association guidelines. Recruitment of patients was carried out at an endocrinology department in Xi'an, China. From each patient, around 9 milliliters of peripheral blood was collected into an EDTA anticoagulant tube. Ficoll Paque Plus density gradient separation was used to isolate PBMCs, and no further T cell sorting was done. An Agilent 2100 Bioanalyzer and agarose gel were used to assess RNA quality, and a NanoDrop 2000 was used to measure RNA concentration. Spanning cysteine to phenylalanine, the CDR3 consists of 16 amino acids. CDR3 DNA is the only sequence kept; it has 48 bases, read in frame from the first base. The germline V gene supplies CDR1 KGHSH and CDR2 LQKENI. V is clipped by 1 base and J by 1 base, and the sequence between their germline boundaries is 10 bases long.

Many counts were recorded for this clonotype. Its antigen is unknown. No much larger clone exists at a distance of one base, and base qualities are not known. The library relied on multiplex PCR. Sequencing instrument: Illumina HiSeq 4000. iRepertoire HTBI primers and Arm-PCR amplification of CDR3 regions were used to construct TCR beta libraries. Before sequencing, the PCR products underwent gel purification. On the authors' methods: Gene usage analysis of CDR3 amino acid clonotypes used the roughly 60 TRBV and about 13 TRBJ segments found across samples. COPE and FqMerger were used to merge the filtered high-quality paired reads into contigs. BLAST was used to align contigs to the IMGT TRBV, TRBD and TRBJ reference genes, and CDR3 was defined following IMGT. Any clonotype with a frequency above 0.1% was classified as a highly expanded clone. Repertoire diversity was measured by Shannon entropy, and V-J evenness by the Gini coefficient. Clonotypes shared by more than one individual were considered public. TCRdb reworked the public reads: Q25 trimming with fastp, MiXCR clone assembly, productive beta chains retained. Every distinct CDR3 protein forms one entry, paired with its most common genes and DNA. The V and J calls and clone size come from TCRdb's table, not from the authors' own analysis. The sample profile shows roughly 380,000 distinct CDR3 sequences; approximately 16% of them were found once. The leading ten clones occupy roughly 27% of the sample.

This sample was also put to use in a study of T cells in Graves' hyperthyroidism and ophthalmopathy. Taken from the second paper: Graves' hyperthyroidism was defined as stable when no progression to ophthalmopathy occurred over 18 months of follow-up. The hyperthyroidism patients were between 18 and 65 years old and newly diagnosed, with a disease duration of less than 2 months. Exclusion was applied to patients with uncontrolled infections, other autoimmune diseases, pregnancy or lactation. Diagnoses relied on clinical symptoms, serum thyroxine and TRAb, thyroid ultrasound and orbital computed tomography. A first-round RT-PCR of the TCR CDR3 used the HTBI primer set with the Qiagen OneStep RT-PCR kit. Most expanded thyroid clonotypes (frequency above 0.001) were also detected in blood, suggesting blood repertoires may reflect thyroid immune responses. In cross-validation, a model built on a 13 V-J signature told ophthalmopathy apart from stable hyperthyroidism with less than 90% sensitivity and approximately 81% specificity, and in testing the same model reached 80%/75%. During validation, the model predicted progression to ophthalmopathy a median of approximately 6.5 months ahead of onset, with 60% to 71% sensitivity and 72% to 80% specificity. TCR V-J signatures able to tell the groups apart were searched for in a discovery cohort of 90 to 100 patients, of whom approximately 40 had Graves' ophthalmopathy and 57 had stable Graves' hyperthyroidism. Prospective prediction of ophthalmopathy was tested in an independent validation cohort consisting of under 20 hyperthyroidism patients and approximately 16 patients who later progressed to ophthalmopathy. The 100 or so discovery patients were divided at random into training and test sets in a 7:3 ratio. Thyroid tissue and blood T-cell repertoires from about 6 Graves' hyperthyroidism patients were also compared in the study. Once sampling was done, hyperthyroidism patients were given methimazole at a starting dose of 30 mg daily, whereas ophthalmopathy patients were given high-dose intravenous methylprednisolone. A second multiplex PCR round built the libraries, followed by size selection and purification. Paired-end sequencing of the libraries was performed with 100 bp reads on an Illumina HiSeq2000. SOAPnuke was used to process the raw data, with reads discarded if the reads contained adapters or uncalled bases, had a mean Phred below 15, or lacked an exact constant-primer or identifier match. High-quality paired reads were merged using COPE v1.2.5, and each unique nucleotide sequence was defined as a clonotype. Clonotypes were aligned to IMGT TRBV, TRBD and TRBJ reference segments using MiTCR v1.1. Only V-J combinations with frequency above 0.0001, covering about 99% of repertoires, were analysed. The TCS score was defined as F50 (clonal expansion) divided by E x V (chaos), with BLOSUM62-based TCRdist calculated between CDR3 peptides within each V-J. Welch's t-statistics and random forest reduced 500 to 550 V-J features to 13, which were used in a naive Bayes classifier (R e1071). No statistical method was used to fix the sample size in advance, and group allocation was not hidden from the investigators. According to the paper, TCR Vbeta CDR3 sequencing was carried out on 135 peripheral blood samples, which came from 40 to 45 ophthalmopathy, under 85 hyperthyroidism and approximately 17 progressor patients.

The V and J segments used are TRBV18 and TRBJ2-2; matching of 6 bases hints at TRBD1 as the D gene. The starting material was peripheral blood mononuclear cells (PBMCs), obtained at new diagnosis, from a patient treated with antithyroid drugs. The origin of this receptor is a middle-aged man with Graves disease. Donor details come from another sample of the same person, matched by shared clones. Here is the DNA: TGTGCCAGCTCACCACGACCGGGACAGAACACCGGGGAGCTGTTTTTT. The encoded protein is CASSPRPGQNTGELFF.